The clone carrying this TCR beta chain has only a few counts. Antigen: not known. The J segment lost 7 bases and the V segment lost 3 bases, leaving 10 bases of the junction unmatched. The CDR3 is 15 residues long. CDR1 and CDR2 (germline): SGHDT, YYEEEE. This record belongs to a study of CD8 T cells in ankylosing spondylitis. Study-wide findings and caveats: Blood of patients with ankylosing spondylitis appeared to be characterized by a TCR beta motif of several highly homologous variants.

It was by quantitative 5'-RACE with molecular barcodes that TCR beta libraries were made. TCRdb passed the 5' RACE reads through MiXCR, listing each CDR3 protein once. The sample includes 350,000 to 400,000 distinct CDR3 sequences, approximately 20% of them seen just once. The specimen was blood, either unsorted or a sorted T cell fraction (not recorded which). This receptor was identified in a male donor with ankylosing spondylitis or in good health (not recorded which). This chain uses TRBV5-6 with TRBJ2-5, with 9 nucleotides matching TRBD2. CDR3 nucleotide sequence: TGTGCCAGCAGCTCCCCGGGGACTAGCCCAGGGACCCAGTACTTC. Protein product: CASSSPGTSPGTQYF. Supplemented by reference TRBV5-6 and TRBJ2-5, the full variable domain reads DAGVTQSPTHLIKTRGQQVTLRCSPKSGHDTVSWYQQALGQGPQFIFQYYEEEERQRGNFPDRFSGHQFPNYSSELNVNALLLGDSALYLCASSSPGTSPGTQYFGPGTRLLVL.